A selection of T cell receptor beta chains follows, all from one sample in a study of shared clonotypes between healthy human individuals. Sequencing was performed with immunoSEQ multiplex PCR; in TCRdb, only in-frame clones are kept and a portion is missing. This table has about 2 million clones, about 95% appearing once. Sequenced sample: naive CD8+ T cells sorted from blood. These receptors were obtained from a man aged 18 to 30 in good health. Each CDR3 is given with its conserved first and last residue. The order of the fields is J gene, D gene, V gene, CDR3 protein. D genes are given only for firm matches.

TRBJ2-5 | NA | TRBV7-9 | CASSAIQETQYF
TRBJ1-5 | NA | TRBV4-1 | CASSQEGDPSNQPQHF
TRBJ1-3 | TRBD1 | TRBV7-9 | CASSLAGQGSGNTIYF
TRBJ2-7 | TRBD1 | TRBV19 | CASSPTTGPHFYEQYF
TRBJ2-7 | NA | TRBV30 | CAWSASVRGNYEQYF
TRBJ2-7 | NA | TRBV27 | CASLTSFGEQYF
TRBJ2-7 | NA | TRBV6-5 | CASSYSPGTTYEQYF
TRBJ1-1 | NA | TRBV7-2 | CASSLAGGMNTEAFF
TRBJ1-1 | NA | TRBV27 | CASSFLDGNTEAFF
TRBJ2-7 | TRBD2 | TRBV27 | CASSPSAGDYLGEQYF
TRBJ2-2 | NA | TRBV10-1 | CASSESMGTGELFF
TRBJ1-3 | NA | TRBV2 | CASSETAAGNTIYF
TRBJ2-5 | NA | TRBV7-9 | CASSPLRVDSRETQYF
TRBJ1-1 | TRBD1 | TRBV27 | CASSLSQGTGLIEAFF
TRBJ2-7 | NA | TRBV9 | CASSVDRDAYEQYF
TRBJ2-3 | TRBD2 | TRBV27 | CASSRLGLAGGPGTDTQYF
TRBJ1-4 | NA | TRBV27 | CASRDSDGPDEKLFF
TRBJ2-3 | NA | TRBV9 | CASSAHFQGGQLDTQYF
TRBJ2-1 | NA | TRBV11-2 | CASSRDSYNEQFF
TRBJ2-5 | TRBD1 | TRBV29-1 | CSASGQGGRETQYF
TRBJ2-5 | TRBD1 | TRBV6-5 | CASSYSTGVEETQYF
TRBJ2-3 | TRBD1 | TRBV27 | CASSSIPGTGGADTQYF